The 26 T cell receptor beta chains listed next were all sequenced from one sample in a study of blood T cell repertoires in COVID-19. The repertoire was sequenced with immunoSEQ multiplex PCR; TCRdb's copy has only in-frame clones and lacks some. Of approximately 280,000 clones listed, around nine tenths are singletons. Material for sequencing was PBMCs or T cells enriched from blood (not recorded which). Receptors were obtained from a woman between 18 and 30 years old who had recovered from COVID-19.

J is TRBJ1-2 and V is TRBV6-2 or TRBV6-3; D uncertain. This CDR3 comprises 15 residues. Deletions cut 0 bases from V and 5 bases from J, with 13 bases between. The V gene's germline CDR1 is MNHEY and CDR2 SVGEGT. The CDR3 sequence is CASSYSTGELYGYTF. CDR3 nucleotide sequence: TGTGCCAGCAGTTACTCGACCGGGGAGTTATATGGCTACACCTTC.

This chain uses TRBV2 with TRBJ2-7; D not resolved. Germline CDR1 reads SNHLY; CDR2 reads FYNNEI. The CDR3 sequence is 14 residues long. V was cut by 2 bases and J by 1 base, with 9 bases left in between. The CDR3 region is CASSEWNSSYEQYF. CDR3 sequence (DNA): TGTGCCAGCAGTGAATGGAACAGTTCCTACGAGCAGTACTTC.

The V gene is TRBV27, the J gene TRBJ1-6; 7 bases align to TRBD1. Germline V gives CDR1 MNHEY, CDR2 SMNVEV (reference sequence). V was clipped by 6 bases and J by 5 bases; unmatched bases: 4. This CDR3 is 14 amino acids long. The DNA of the CDR3 is TGTGCCAGCAGCCCCGGGACAGATAATTCACCCCTCCACTTT. This gives the protein CASSPGTDNSPLHF.

This chain joins TRBV4-2 and TRBJ1-1; 7 bases are a match to TRBD1. V dropped 4 bases and J dropped 1; count of bases not matched to a gene: 9. Per germline, CDR1 LGHNA and CDR2 YNFKEQ. CDR3 length equals 16 residues. CDR3: CASSPRTGVGNTEAFF. The CDR3 region has the DNA TGTGCCAGCAGCCCTCGGACAGGCGTAGGGAACACTGAAGCTTTCTTT.

The chain employs TRBV6-5 and TRBJ1-1; 9 bases fit TRBD1. CDR3 length: 13 amino acids. Germline V gene sequence: CDR1 MNHEY, CDR2 SVGAGI. V dropped 9 bases and J dropped 1; count of bases not matched to a gene: 3. CDR3 coding DNA: TGTGCCAGTTGGACAGGGGCGAACACTGAAGCTTTCTTT. Translated, it gives CASWTGANTEAFF.

The chain links TRBV7-3 to TRBJ2-1, with D perhaps matching TRBD2 (6 bases). The V and J ends lost 3 bases and 4 bases respectively, with 13 bases between them. CDR1 is SGHTA, CDR2 FQGTGA, per germline. The length of the CDR3 is 15 residues. The CDR3 DNA sequence: TGTGCCAGCAGCTTCGGCCTAGCGACTTACAATGAGCAGTTCTTC. Translated, it gives CASSFGLATYNEQFF.

This chain links TRBV19 with TRBJ1-2, with D perhaps TRBD1 (5 bases). Germline-derived CDR1 and CDR2 are LNHDA and SQIVND (reference sequence). Trimming left V 7 bases short and J 3 bases short, with 9 bases between. The CDR3 is 12 residues long. The CDR3 is CASNKGYYGYTF. CDR3 nucleotides: TGTGCCAGTAACAAGGGGTACTATGGCTACACCTTC. Full variable domain (remainder filled in from reference TRBV19 and TRBJ1-2): DGGITQSPKYLFRKEGQNVTLSCEQNLNHDAMYWYRQDPGQGLRLIYYSQIVNDFQKGDIAEGYSVSREKKESFPLTVTSAQKNPTAFYLCASNKGYYGYTFGSGTRLTVV.

The chain carries TRBV2 and TRBJ2-1; 10 nucleotides match TRBD2. The CDR3 consists of 15 residues. The germline gives CDR1 SNHLY, CDR2 FYNNEI. After removal of 4 bases from V and 9 bases from J, the junction contained 9 bases not matched to a gene. The CDR3 here is CASSGSLAGGGEQFF. In nucleotides, the CDR3 is TGTGCCAGCAGTGGGTCTTTAGCGGGAGGTGGTGAGCAGTTCTTC.

V usage is TRBV11-3 and J usage is TRBJ1-2; the D is unclear. V was clipped by 5 bases and J by 5 bases, with 9 bases between them. The CDR3 length is 12 residues. CDR1 is SGHNT, CDR2 YENEEA, per germline. The CDR3 sequence: CASSPSGYGYTF. The CDR3 DNA sequence: TGTGCCAGCAGCCCCAGCGGGTATGGCTACACCTTC.

The chain uses TRBV27 and TRBJ2-1, with D perhaps matching TRBD2 (7 bases). V was shortened by 1 base and J by 5 bases, with 9 bases between the two germline ends. Germline CDR1 is MNHEY and CDR2 is SMNVEV (reference sequence). The CDR3 extends over 14 amino acids. The CDR3 sequence: CASSLLGGHNEQFF. CDR3 in DNA: TGTGCCAGCAGTTTATTGGGGGGGCACAATGAGCAGTTCTTC.

The chain links TRBV30 to TRBJ2-7, with D tentatively TRBD1 (6 bases). The CDR3 totals 12 residues. CDR1 GTSNPN and CDR2 SVGIG come from the germline V gene (reference sequence). The V gene lost 5 bases and the J gene lost 3 bases, with 11 bases spanning the gap. CDR3 sequence (DNA): TGTGCCTGGGAGGGGGATGACTACGAGCAGTACTTC. As protein: CAWEGDDYEQYF.

The chain is built from TRBV5-4 and TRBJ1-6, with a possible D match to TRBD1 (6 bases). V gave up 1 base and J gave up 5 bases, with 10 bases separating them. Germline V gene data show CDR1 as SGHNT and CDR2 as YYREEE (reference sequence). The CDR3 is 15 residues long. DNA of the CDR3: TGTGCCAGCAGCTTGAGGACAGCGAATAATTCACCCCTCCACTTT. Protein: CASSLRTANNSPLHF.

This chain connects TRBV21-1 to TRBJ1-1; TRBD1 is the table's D call, not checked against the DNA. TRBV21-1 is termed a pseudogene. The CDR3 spans 12 residues. The DNA of the CDR3 is TGTGCCTTTCAGGGTCTGTGGCCTGAAGCTTTCTTT. It yields the protein CAFQGLWPEAFF.

This clone was detected only a few times. The J gene is TRBJ2-1, the V gene TRBV19; no firm D call. V was shortened by 3 bases and J by 5 bases, with 8 bases between the two germline ends. Germline CDR1 is LNHDA and CDR2 is SQIVND (reference sequence). CDR3 size: 13 residues. The CDR3 region has the DNA TGTGCCAGTAGTATGATGAGAGACAATGAGCAGTTCTTC. It is translated as CASSMMRDNEQFF. Combining the CDR3 with reference TRBV19 and TRBJ2-1 gives the whole variable domain DGGITQSPKYLFRKEGQNVTLSCEQNLNHDAMYWYRQDPGQGLRLIYYSQIVNDFQKGDIAEGYSVSREKKESFPLTVTSAQKNPTAFYLCASSMMRDNEQFFGPGTRLTVL.

The chain carries TRBV6-2 or TRBV6-3 and TRBJ2-1, with 7 bases aligning to TRBD2. This CDR3 contains 17 residues. The J segment lost 4 bases and the V segment lost 4 bases, leaving 13 bases of the junction unmatched. Looked up from germline, CDR1 is MNHEY and CDR2 is SVGEGT. The CDR3 bases are TGTGCCAGCAGTTTTCTACTCACCAGCGGGGCATACAATGAGCAGTTCTTC. This encodes CASSFLLTSGAYNEQFF.

The chain joins TRBV2 to TRBJ2-7; D is undetermined. The V end lost 4 bases, the J end lost 7 bases, and 8 bases lay between the germline ends. The CDR3 has 11 residues. CDR1 is SNHLY, CDR2 FYNNEI, per germline. CDR3 sequence reads: CASSGVMEQYF. The CDR3 bases are TGTGCCAGCAGTGGAGTCATGGAGCAGTACTTC.

J is TRBJ2-1 and V is TRBV9; TRBD2 might be the D (6 bases). The CDR3 covers 14 residues. V lost 4 bases to trimming and J lost 3 bases, with 11 bases between them. CDR1 is SGDLS, CDR2 YYNGEE, per germline. The CDR3 nucleotides read TGTGCCAGCAGCTATAGCGGAGACTACAATGAGCAGTTCTTC. Translated, it gives CASSYSGDYNEQFF.

V and J are TRBV13 and TRBJ2-6, with TRBD1 as a possible D gene (6 bases). CDR1 PRHDT and CDR2 FYEKMQ come from the germline V gene (reference sequence). The CDR3 extends over 17 amino acids. Deletions cut 5 bases from V and 2 bases from J, with 16 bases between. The CDR3: CASSPGTYYAGANVLTF. The CDR3 DNA follows: TGTGCCAGCAGCCCCGGGACATATTACGCTGGGGCCAACGTCCTGACTTTC. The whole variable domain, filled in from reference TRBV13 and TRBJ2-6, reads AAGVIQSPRHLIKEKRETATLKCYPIPRHDTVYWYQQGPGQDPQFLISFYEKMQSDKGSIPDRFSAQQFSDYHSELNMSSLELGDSALYFCASSPGTYYAGANVLTFGAGSRLTVL.

The V and J genes are TRBV6-6 and TRBJ1-1; D is uncertain. V shed 2 bases and J shed 3 bases, with 10 bases lying between them. The germline gives CDR1 MNHNY, CDR2 SVGAGI (reference sequence). The CDR3 totals 14 residues. CDR3 in DNA: TGTGCCAGCAGTTACGAGGCGGCGTACACTGAAGCTTTCTTT. Translation: CASSYEAAYTEAFF.

This chain joins TRBV11-2 and TRBJ2-2, with 7 bases identical to TRBD2. CDR1 and CDR2 (germline): SGHAT, FQNNGV. This CDR3 comprises 16 residues. After removal of 2 bases from V and 1 base from J, the junction contained 4 bases not matched to a gene. The DNA for the CDR3 is TGTGCCAGCAGCTTATGGGAGCGGGGGAACACCGGGGAGCTGTTTTTT. Its translation: CASSLWERGNTGELFF.

DNA of the CDR3: TGTGCCAGCAGGGCGACTAGCGGGATGAACACCGGGGAGCTGTTTTTT. It codes for CASRATSGMNTGELFF. The chain couples TRBV2 to TRBJ2-2; the match to TRBD2 covers 11 bases. Unmatched junction bases numbered 4, after V lost 6 bases and J lost 1 base. Germline-derived CDR1 and CDR2 are SNHLY and FYNNEI. The CDR3 is 16 residues long.

V is TRBV27 and J is TRBJ2-7; a weak D match, TRBD1 (6 bases). The germline V gene encodes CDR1 MNHEY and CDR2 SMNVEV (reference sequence). CDR3 size: 14 residues. Trimming pared 6 bases from V and 0 bases from J, leaving 12 bases between. CDR3 region: CASSLQGFSYEQYF. CDR3 DNA: TGTGCCAGCAGCCTACAGGGTTTCTCCTACGAGCAGTACTTC.

The rearrangement links TRBV19 to TRBJ2-2; a weak D match, TRBD2 (5 bases). Trimming left V 3 bases short and J 5 bases short, with 13 bases between. In germline, CDR1 is LNHDA, CDR2 SQIVND (reference sequence). The CDR3 extends over 15 amino acids. CDR3: CASSIFPGGTGELFF. In DNA form, the CDR3 reads TGTGCCAGTAGTATCTTTCCCGGAGGAACCGGGGAGCTGTTTTTT.

This chain joins TRBV10-3 and TRBJ1-2; unclear D gene. Between the trimmed V and J ends, which lost 4 bases and 0 bases, there was a span of 3 bases. Germline-derived CDR1 and CDR2 are ENHRY and SYGVKD. The CDR3 contains 12 residues. The CDR3, as DNA: TGTGCCATCAGTGCCACTAACTATGGCTACACCTTC. It translates to CAISATNYGYTF.

The J gene is TRBJ2-7, the V gene TRBV5-4, with 9 bases identical to TRBD1. The length of the CDR3 is 14 residues. CDR1 and CDR2 from the germline V gene are SGHNT and YYREEE (reference sequence). The V gene end was trimmed by 1 base and the J gene end by 5 bases; junction bases not matched to a gene: 4. CDR3 sequence: CASSLTGTGNEQYF. In nucleotides, the CDR3 is TGTGCCAGCAGCTTGACCGGGACAGGGAACGAGCAGTACTTC.

The V and J genes are TRBV19 and TRBJ1-1, with D perhaps matching TRBD1 (5 bases). The CDR3 runs 15 residues. Between the trimmed V and J ends, which lost 0 bases and 8 bases, there was a span of 16 bases. Germline-derived CDR1 and CDR2 are LNHDA and SQIVND (reference sequence). CDR3 loop: CASSIEVSTAGEAFF. Written as DNA, the CDR3 is TGTGCCAGTAGTATAGAAGTCTCTACCGCAGGGGAAGCTTTCTTT.